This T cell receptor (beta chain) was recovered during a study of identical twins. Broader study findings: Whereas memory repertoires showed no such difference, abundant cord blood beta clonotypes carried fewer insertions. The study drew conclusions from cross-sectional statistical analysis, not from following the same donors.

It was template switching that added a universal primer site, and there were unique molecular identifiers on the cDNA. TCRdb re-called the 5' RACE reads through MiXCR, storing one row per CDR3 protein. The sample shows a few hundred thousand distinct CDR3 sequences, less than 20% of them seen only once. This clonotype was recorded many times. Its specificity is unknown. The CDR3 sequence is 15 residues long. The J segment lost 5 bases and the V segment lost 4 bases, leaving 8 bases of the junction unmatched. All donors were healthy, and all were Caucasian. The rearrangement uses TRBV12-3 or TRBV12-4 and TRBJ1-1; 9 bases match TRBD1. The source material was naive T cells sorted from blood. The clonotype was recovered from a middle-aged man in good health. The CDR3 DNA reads TGTGCCAGCAGTTCGCTAACAGGGGGCAGTACTGAAGCTTTCTTT. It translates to CASSSLTGGSTEAFF.